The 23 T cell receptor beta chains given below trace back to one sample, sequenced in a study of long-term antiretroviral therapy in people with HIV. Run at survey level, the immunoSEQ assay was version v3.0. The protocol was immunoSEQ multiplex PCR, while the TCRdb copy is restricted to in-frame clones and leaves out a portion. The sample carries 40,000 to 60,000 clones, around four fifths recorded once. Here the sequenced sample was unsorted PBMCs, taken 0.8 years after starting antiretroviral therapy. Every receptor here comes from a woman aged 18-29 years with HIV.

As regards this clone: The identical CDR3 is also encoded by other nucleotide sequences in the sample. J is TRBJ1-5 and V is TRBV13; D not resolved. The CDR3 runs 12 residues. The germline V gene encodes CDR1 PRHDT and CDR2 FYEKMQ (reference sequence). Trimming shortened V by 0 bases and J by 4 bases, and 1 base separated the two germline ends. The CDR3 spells CASSLGNQPQHF. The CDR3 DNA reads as TGTGCCAGCAGCTTAGGGAATCAGCCCCAGCATTTT.

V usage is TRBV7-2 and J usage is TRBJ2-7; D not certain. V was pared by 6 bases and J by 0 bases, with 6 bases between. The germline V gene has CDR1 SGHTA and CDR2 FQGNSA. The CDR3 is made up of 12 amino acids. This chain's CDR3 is CASRSSSYEQYF. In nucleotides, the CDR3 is TGTGCCAGCAGGTCGAGCTCCTACGAGCAGTACTTC.

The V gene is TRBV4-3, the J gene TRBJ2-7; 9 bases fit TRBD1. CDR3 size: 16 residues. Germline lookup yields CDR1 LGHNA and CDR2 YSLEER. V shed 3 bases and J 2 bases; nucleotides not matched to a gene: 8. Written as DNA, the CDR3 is TGCGCCAGCAGCCAGGTCCTACAGGGGGCAACCTACGAGCAGTACTTC. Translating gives CASSQVLQGATYEQYF.

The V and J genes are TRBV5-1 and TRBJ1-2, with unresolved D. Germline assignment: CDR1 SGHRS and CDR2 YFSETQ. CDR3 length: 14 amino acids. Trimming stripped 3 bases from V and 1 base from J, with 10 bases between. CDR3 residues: CASSWAGVNYGYTF. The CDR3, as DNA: TGCGCCAGCAGCTGGGCCGGAGTTAACTATGGCTACACCTTC.

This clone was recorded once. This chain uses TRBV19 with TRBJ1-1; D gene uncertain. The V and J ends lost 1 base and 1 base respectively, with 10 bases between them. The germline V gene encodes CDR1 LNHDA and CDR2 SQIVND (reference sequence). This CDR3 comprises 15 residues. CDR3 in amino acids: CASSIVPVSNTEAFF. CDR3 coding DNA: TGTGCCAGTAGTATAGTTCCAGTTTCGAACACTGAAGCTTTCTTT.

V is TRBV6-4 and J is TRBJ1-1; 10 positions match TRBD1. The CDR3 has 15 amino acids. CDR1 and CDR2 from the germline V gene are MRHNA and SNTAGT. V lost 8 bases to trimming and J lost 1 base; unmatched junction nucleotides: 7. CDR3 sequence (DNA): TGTGCCAGCCGGGACAGGGGTAATGCGAACACTGAAGCTTTCTTT. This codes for CASRDRGNANTEAFF.

CDR3 DNA: TGTGCCAGCAGTTTGAGCGGGATACCCTACGAGCAGTACTTC. This encodes CASSLSGIPYEQYF. The rearrangement joins TRBV28 to TRBJ2-7; 7 bases align to TRBD2. The CDR3 totals 14 residues. The germline V gene encodes CDR1 MDHEN and CDR2 SYDVKM. V lost 3 bases to trimming and J lost 2 bases; unmatched junction nucleotides: 4.

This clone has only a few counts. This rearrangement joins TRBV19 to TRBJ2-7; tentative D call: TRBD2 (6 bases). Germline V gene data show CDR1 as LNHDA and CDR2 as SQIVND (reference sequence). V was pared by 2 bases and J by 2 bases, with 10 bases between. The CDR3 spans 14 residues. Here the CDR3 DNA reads TGTGCCAGTAGTATAAGGGGACTCCCCTACGAGCAGTACTTC. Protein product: CASSIRGLPYEQYF.

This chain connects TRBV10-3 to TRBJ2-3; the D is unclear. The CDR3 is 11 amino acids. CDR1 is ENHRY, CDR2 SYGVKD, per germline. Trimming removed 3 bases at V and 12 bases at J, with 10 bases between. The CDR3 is CAISDGVRQYF. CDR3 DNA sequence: TGTGCCATCAGTGATGGGGTCAGACAGTATTTT.

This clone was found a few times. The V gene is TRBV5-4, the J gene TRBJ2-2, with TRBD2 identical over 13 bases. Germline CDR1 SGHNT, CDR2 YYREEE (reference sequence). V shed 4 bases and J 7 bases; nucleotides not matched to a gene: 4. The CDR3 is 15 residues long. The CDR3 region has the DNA TGTGCCAGCAGCATGACTAGCGGGAGGCACGGGGAGCTGTTTTTT. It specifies CASSMTSGRHGELFF. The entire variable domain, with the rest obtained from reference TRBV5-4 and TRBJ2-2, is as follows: ETGVTQSPTHLIKTRGQQVTLRCSSQSGHNTVSWYQQALGQGPQFIFQYYREEENGRGNFPPRFSGLQFPNYSSELNVNALELDDSALYLCASSMTSGRHGELFFGEGSRLTVL.

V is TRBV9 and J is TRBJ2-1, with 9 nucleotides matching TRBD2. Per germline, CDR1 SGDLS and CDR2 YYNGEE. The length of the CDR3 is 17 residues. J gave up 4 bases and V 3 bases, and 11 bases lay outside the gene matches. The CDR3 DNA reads TGTGCCAGCAGCGCCAGTACGCGCGGGAGGGAGTACAATGAGCAGTTCTTC. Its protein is CASSASTRGREYNEQFF.

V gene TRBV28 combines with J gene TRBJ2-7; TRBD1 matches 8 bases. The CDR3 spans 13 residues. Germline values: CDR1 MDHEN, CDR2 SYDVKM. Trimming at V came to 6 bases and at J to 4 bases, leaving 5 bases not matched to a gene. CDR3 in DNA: TGTGCCAGCAGGGGGACAGGATTTTACGAGCAGTACTTC. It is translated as CASRGTGFYEQYF. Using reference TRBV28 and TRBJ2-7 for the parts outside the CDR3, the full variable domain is DVKVTQSSRYLVKRTGEKVFLECVQDMDHENMFWYRQDPGLGLRLIYFSYDVKMKEKGDIPEGYSVSREKKERFSLILESASTNQTSMYLCASRGTGFYEQYFGPGTRLTVT.

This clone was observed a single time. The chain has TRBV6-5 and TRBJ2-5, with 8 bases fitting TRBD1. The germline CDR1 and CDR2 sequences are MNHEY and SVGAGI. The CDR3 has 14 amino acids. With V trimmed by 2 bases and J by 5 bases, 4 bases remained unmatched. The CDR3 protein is CASSYDRGSETQYF. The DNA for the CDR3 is TGTGCCAGCAGTTACGACAGGGGTTCTGAGACCCAGTACTTC.

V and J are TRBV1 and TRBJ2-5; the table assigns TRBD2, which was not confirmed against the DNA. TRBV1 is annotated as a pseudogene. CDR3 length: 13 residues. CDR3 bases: TGCACCAGCAGCCGAGGGCTCCAAGAGACCCAGTACTTC. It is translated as CTSSRGLQETQYF.

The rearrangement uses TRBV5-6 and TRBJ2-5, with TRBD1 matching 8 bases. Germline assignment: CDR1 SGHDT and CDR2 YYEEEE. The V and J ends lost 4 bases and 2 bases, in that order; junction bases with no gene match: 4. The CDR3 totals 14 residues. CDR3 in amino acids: CASSVTGGQETQYF. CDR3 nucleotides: TGTGCCAGCAGCGTAACAGGGGGGCAAGAGACCCAGTACTTC.

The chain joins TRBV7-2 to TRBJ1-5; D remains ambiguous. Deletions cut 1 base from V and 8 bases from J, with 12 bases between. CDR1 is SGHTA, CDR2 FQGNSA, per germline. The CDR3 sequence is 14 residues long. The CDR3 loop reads CASSLDTGWKPQHF. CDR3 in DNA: TGTGCCAGCAGCTTAGATACGGGTTGGAAGCCCCAGCATTTT.

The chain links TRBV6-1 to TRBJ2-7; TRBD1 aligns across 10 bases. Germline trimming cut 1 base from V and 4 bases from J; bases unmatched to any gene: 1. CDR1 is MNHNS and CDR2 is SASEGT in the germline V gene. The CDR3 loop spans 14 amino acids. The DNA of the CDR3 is TGTGCCAGCAGTGAAGGACAGGGGGCATACGAGCAGTACTTC. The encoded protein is CASSEGQGAYEQYF.

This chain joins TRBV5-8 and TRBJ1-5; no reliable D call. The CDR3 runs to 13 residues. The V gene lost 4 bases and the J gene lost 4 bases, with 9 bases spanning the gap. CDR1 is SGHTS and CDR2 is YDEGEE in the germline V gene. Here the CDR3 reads CASSKAGNQPQHF. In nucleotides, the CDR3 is TGTGCCAGCAGCAAAGCGGGAAATCAGCCCCAGCATTTT.

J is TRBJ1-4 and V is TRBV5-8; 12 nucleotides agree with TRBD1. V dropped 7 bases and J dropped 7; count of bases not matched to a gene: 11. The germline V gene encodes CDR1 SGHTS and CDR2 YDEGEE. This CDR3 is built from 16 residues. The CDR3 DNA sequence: TGTGCCAGCGAACGGGACAGGGGGCGACTCGGTGAAAAACTGTTTTTT. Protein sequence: CASERDRGRLGEKLFF.

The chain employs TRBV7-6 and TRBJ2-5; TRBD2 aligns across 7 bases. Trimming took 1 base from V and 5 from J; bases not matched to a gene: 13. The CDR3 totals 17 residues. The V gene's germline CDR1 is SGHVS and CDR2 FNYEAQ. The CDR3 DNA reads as TGTGCCAGCAGCTTAGTCACACGGGAGGACCTCCAGGAGACCCAGTACTTC. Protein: CASSLVTREDLQETQYF.

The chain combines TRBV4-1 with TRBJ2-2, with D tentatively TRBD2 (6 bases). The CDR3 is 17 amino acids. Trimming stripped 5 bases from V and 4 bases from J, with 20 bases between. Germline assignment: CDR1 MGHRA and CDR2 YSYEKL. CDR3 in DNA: TGCGCCAGCAGCGGTGCCCTCGGGGGAGCGGTCACCGGGGAGCTGTTTTTT. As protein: CASSGALGGAVTGELFF.

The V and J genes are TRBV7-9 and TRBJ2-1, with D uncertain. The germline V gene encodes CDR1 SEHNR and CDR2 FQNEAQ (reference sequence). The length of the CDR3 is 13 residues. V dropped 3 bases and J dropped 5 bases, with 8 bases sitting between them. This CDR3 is CASSLDPNNEQFF. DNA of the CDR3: TGTGCCAGCAGCTTGGACCCCAACAATGAGCAGTTCTTC.

The chain's CDR3 is CASSIRAGGTEAFF. The CDR3, as DNA: TGTGCCAGTAGTATCCGGGCAGGGGGCACTGAAGCTTTCTTT. V is TRBV19 and J is TRBJ1-1; 7 bases are a match to TRBD1. In germline, CDR1 is LNHDA, CDR2 SQIVND (reference sequence). V trimming: 3 bases; J trimming: 4 bases; junction bases outside the gene matches: 5. The CDR3 runs to 14 residues.